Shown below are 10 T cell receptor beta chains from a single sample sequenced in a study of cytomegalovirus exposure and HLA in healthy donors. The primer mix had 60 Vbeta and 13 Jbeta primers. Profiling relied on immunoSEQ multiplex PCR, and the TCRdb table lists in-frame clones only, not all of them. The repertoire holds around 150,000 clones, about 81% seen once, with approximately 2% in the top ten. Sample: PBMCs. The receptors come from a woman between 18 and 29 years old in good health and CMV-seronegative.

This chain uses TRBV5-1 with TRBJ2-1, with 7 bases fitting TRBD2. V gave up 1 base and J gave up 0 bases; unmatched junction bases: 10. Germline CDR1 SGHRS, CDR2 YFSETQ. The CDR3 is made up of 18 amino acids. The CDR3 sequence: CASSLSSSGFSSYNEQFF. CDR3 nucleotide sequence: TGCGCCAGCAGCTTGAGTTCTAGCGGTTTTAGCTCCTACAATGAGCAGTTCTTC.

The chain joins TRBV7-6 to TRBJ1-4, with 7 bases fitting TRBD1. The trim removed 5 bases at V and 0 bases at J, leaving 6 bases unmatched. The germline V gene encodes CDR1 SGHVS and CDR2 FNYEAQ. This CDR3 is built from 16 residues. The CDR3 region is CASSRGTAATNEKLFF. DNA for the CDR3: TGTGCCAGCAGCCGAGGGACAGCTGCAACTAATGAAAAACTGTTTTTT.

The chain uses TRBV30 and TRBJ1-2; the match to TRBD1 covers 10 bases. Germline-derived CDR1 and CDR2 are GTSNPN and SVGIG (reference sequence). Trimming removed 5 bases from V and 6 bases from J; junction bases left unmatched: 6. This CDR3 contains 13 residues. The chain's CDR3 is CAWETGTGDGYTF. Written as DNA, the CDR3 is TGTGCCTGGGAGACCGGGACAGGGGATGGCTACACCTTC.

The CDR3 is CASSSAGRGAYGYTF. In DNA, the CDR3 is TGCGCCAGCAGTTCCGCCGGCAGGGGCGCCTATGGCTACACCTTC. The rearrangement links TRBV10-2 to TRBJ1-2; perhaps TRBD1 as D (6 bases). The V gene's germline CDR1 is WSHSY and CDR2 SAAADI. V was pared by 5 bases and J by 4 bases, with 17 bases between. This CDR3 is built from 15 residues.

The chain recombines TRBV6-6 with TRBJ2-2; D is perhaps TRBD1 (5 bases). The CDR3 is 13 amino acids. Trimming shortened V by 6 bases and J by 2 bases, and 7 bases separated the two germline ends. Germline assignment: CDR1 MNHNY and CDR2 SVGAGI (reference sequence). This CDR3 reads CASRGLNTGELFF. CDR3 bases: TGTGCCAGCAGGGGGCTAAACACCGGGGAGCTGTTTTTT.

The CDR3 loop reads CASSGTSGGAGDTQYF. The CDR3 DNA reads as TGTGCCAGCAGCGGCACTAGCGGGGGGGCGGGAGATACGCAGTATTTT. The chain uses TRBV9 and TRBJ2-3; 13 bases are a match to TRBD2. CDR1 is SGDLS and CDR2 is YYNGEE in the germline V gene. V gave up 3 bases and J gave up 5 bases; unmatched junction bases: 6. CDR3 length equals 16 residues. Combining the CDR3 with reference TRBV9 and TRBJ2-3 gives the whole variable domain DSGVTQTPKHLITATGQRVTLRCSPRSGDLSVYWYQQSLDQGLQFLIQYYNGEERAKGNILERFSAQQFPDLHSELNLSSLELGDSALYFCASSGTSGGAGDTQYFGPGTRLTVL.

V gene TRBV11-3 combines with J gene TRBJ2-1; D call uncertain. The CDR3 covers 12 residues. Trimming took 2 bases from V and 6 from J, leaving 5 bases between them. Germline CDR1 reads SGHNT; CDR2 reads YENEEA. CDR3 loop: CASSLTGNEQFF. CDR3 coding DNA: TGTGCCAGCAGCTTAACTGGCAATGAGCAGTTCTTC.

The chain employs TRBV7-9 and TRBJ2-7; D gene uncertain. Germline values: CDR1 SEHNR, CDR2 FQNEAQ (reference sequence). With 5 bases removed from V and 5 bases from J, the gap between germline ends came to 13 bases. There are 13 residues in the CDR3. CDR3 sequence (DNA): TGTGCCAGCAGCCCCCCCGGGTCGGACGAGCAGTACTTC. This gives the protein CASSPPGSDEQYF.

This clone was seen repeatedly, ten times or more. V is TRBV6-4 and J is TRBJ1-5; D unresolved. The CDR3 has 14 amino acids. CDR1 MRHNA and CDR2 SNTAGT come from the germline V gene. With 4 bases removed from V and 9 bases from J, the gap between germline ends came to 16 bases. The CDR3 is CASSVVLGEGPQHF. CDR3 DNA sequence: TGTGCCAGCAGTGTCGTCCTCGGTGAGGGGCCCCAGCATTTT.

Written as DNA, the CDR3 is TGTGCCAGTAGTGTCCGACAGGGGACCAATCAGCCCCAGCATTTT. Its translation: CASSVRQGTNQPQHF. J is TRBJ1-5 and V is TRBV19; 8 bases fit TRBD1. Germline trimming cut 5 bases from V and 3 bases from J; bases unmatched to any gene: 6. CDR3 length equals 15 residues. Per germline, CDR1 LNHDA and CDR2 SQIVND (reference sequence).